This record concerns one T cell receptor (beta chain) sequence. Its antigen remains unknown. TCRdb reprocessed the reads via MiXCR and lists one record per CDR3 protein. This table holds about 10,000 distinct CDR3 sequences, approximately 19% found once. The data derive from a study of liver allograft versus peripheral blood T cells. Across the study: Repertoires of T cell receptors in transplanted livers were compared with recipients' peripheral blood repertoires. Overall study results and limits: There were reportedly differences between T cell receptor repertoires inside liver allografts and those in peripheral blood.

This receptor was obtained from a human patient who had a liver transplant. Some of these T cells may belong to the graft donor.

The CDR3 spells CSARDWWDTQYF. The CDR3 DNA reads TGCAGTGCTAGAGATTGGTGGGATACGCAGTATTTT. V gene TRBV20-1 combines with J gene TRBJ2-3; D remains unclear. The V end lost 0 bases, the J end lost 6 bases, and 7 bases lay between the germline ends. The V gene's germline CDR1 is DFQATT and CDR2 SNEGSKA (reference sequence). The CDR3 spans 12 residues.